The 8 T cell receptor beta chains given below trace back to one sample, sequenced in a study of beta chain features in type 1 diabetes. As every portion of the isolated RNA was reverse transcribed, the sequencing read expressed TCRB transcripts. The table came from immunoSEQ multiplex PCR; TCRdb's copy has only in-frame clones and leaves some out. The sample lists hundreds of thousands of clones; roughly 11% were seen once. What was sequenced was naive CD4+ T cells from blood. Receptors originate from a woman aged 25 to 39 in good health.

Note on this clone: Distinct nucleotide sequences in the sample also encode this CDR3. The DNA of the CDR3 is TGTGCCAGCAGCGAAACAGGGTCTGGGGCCAACGTCCTGACTTTC. Protein sequence: CASSETGSGANVLTF. V gene TRBV28 combines with J gene TRBJ2-6, with D possibly matching TRBD1 (6 bases). V was clipped by 6 bases and J by 1 base, with 10 bases between them. Germline-derived CDR1 and CDR2 are MDHEN and SYDVKM. CDR3 length: 15 amino acids.

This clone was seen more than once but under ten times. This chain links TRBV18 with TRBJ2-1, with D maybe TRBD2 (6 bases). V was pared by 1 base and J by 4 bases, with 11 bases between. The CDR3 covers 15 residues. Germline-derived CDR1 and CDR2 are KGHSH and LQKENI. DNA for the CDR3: TGTGCCAGCTCACCACGGGACTCCGCTTACAATGAGCAGTTCTTC. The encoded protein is CASSPRDSAYNEQFF.

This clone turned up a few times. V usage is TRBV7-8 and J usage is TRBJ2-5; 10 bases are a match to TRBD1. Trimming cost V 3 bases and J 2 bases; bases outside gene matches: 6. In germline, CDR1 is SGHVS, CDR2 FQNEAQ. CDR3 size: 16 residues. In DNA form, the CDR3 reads TGTGCCAGCAGCTTCAGGACAGGGGGTCCGCAAGAGACCCAGTACTTC. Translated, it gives CASSFRTGGPQETQYF.

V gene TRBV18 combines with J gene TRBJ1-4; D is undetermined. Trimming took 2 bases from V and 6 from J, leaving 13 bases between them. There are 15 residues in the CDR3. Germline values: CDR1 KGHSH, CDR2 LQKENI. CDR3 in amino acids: CASSPLEAADEKLFF. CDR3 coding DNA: TGTGCCAGCTCACCATTGGAGGCTGCAGATGAAAAACTGTTTTTT.

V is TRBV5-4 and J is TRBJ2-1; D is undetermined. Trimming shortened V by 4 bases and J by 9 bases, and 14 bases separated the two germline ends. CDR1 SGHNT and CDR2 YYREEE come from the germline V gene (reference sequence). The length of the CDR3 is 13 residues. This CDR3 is CASSVDLPGEQFF. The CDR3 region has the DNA TGTGCCAGCAGCGTCGACCTCCCGGGTGAGCAGTTCTTC. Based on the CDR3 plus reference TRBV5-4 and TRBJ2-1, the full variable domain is ETGVTQSPTHLIKTRGQQVTLRCSSQSGHNTVSWYQQALGQGPQFIFQYYREEENGRGNFPPRFSGLQFPNYSSELNVNALELDDSALYLCASSVDLPGEQFFGPGTRLTVL.

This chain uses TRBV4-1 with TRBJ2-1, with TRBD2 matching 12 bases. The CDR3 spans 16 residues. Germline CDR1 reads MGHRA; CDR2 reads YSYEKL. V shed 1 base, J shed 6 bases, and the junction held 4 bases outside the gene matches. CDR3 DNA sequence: TGCGCCAGCAGCCAAGTAGCGACTAGCGGGAGCAATGAGCAGTTCTTC. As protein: CASSQVATSGSNEQFF.

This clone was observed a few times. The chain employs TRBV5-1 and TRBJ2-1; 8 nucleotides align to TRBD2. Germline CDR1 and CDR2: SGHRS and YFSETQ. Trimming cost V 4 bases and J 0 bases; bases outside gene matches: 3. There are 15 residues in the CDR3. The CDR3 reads CASSVSGSSYNEQFF. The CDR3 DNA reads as TGCGCCAGCAGCGTGAGCGGGAGCTCCTACAATGAGCAGTTCTTC.

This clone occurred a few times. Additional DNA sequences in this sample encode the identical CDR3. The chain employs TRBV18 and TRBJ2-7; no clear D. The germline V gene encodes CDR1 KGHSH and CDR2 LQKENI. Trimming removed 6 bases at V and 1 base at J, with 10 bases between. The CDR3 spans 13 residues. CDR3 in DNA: TGTGCCAGCTCCCCGGGTCTGTCCTACGAGCAGTACTTC. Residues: CASSPGLSYEQYF.